One and the same sample provided the 32 T cell receptor beta chains below, sequenced in a study of post-analysis software for immune sequencing data. Study-wide findings and caveats: Patients showed TRBV5-6, TRBV5-1 and TRBV20-1 among four to six TRBV segments more frequent than in controls.

Prepared TCR beta cDNA libraries contained unique molecular identifiers. TCRdb re-analysed the PCR reads in MiXCR, keeping a single row per CDR3 protein. The data hold around 500,000 distinct CDR3 sequences, with approximately 31% observed a single time. Their antigen targets remain unknown. The specimen was blood. The receptor set was obtained from a girl between 2 and 17 years old with multiple sclerosis.

The genes are TRBV7-6 and TRBJ2-3, with D unresolved. The germline gives CDR1 SGHVS, CDR2 FNYEAQ. The CDR3 has 15 residues. Trimming shortened V by 2 bases and J by 6 bases, and 15 bases separated the two germline ends. The CDR3 DNA reads as TGTGCCAGCAGCTTAAACCGAGGCCCGCCGGATACGCAGTATTTT. Translation gives CASSLNRGPPDTQYF.

This clonotype was detected many times. The rearrangement links TRBV5-1 to TRBJ2-6, with 9 bases matching TRBD1. CDR3 length: 19 amino acids. V dropped 2 bases and J dropped 4; count of bases not matched to a gene: 13. The V gene's germline CDR1 is SGHRS and CDR2 YFSETQ. The CDR3 nucleotides read TGCGCCAGCAGCTTTATCAGTACAGGGGGCCTCGCCGGGGCCAACGTCCTGACTTTC. Translation: CASSFISTGGLAGANVLTF.

This rearrangement joins TRBV20-1 to TRBJ2-3, with D possibly TRBD2 on 6 matching bases. Per germline, CDR1 DFQATT and CDR2 SNEGSKA (reference sequence). V was pared by 6 bases and J by 2 bases, with 18 bases between. This CDR3 has 15 residues. The CDR3 is CSAKRPGRLTDTQYF. The CDR3, as DNA: TGCAGTGCGAAACGCCCTGGGAGGCTCACAGATACGCAGTATTTT.

The chain has TRBV10-3 and TRBJ1-2; 8 bases are a match to TRBD1. The CDR3 extends over 16 amino acids. Unmatched junction bases numbered 18, after V lost 3 bases and J lost 12 bases. From germline, CDR1 is ENHRY and CDR2 SYGVKD. CDR3 amino acids: CAISDGGDRSLRGHTF. The CDR3 DNA reads TGTGCCATCAGTGATGGGGGGGACAGGAGTTTGAGAGGCCACACCTTC.

This rearrangement joins TRBV4-1 to TRBJ2-5; TRBD2 aligns across 10 bases. Germline assignment: CDR1 MGHRA and CDR2 YSYEKL. This CDR3 is 16 amino acids long. After removal of 2 bases from V and 4 bases from J, the junction contained 7 bases not matched to a gene. The CDR3 reads CASSQSGGATGETQYF. The CDR3 DNA reads TGCGCCAGCAGCCAAAGCGGGGGGGCTACAGGAGAGACCCAGTACTTC.

The chain links TRBV20-1 to TRBJ2-5; D not certain. The J call could be wrong; TRBJ2-1 is a better fit for the DNA end. Germline assignment: CDR1 DFQATT and CDR2 SNEGSKA (reference sequence). There are 14 residues in the CDR3. In DNA, the CDR3 is TGCAGTGCTTACGACCCGTTATTCCAAGAGACCCAGTTCTTC. This translates into CSAYDPLFQETQFF.

This clonotype has more than one count but fewer than ten. The chain couples TRBV7-9 to TRBJ1-1; D is unclear. Germline loops: CDR1 SEHNR, CDR2 FQNEAQ (reference sequence). V lost 5 bases and J 1 base, leaving 14 bases between the germline ends. The CDR3 loop spans 15 amino acids. The CDR3 spells CASSPPDGSNTEAFF. For the CDR3, the DNA is TGTGCCAGCAGCCCCCCCGATGGGTCGAACACTGAAGCTTTCTTT.

The genes are TRBV7-2 and TRBJ2-5, with TRBD2 matching over 10 bases. This CDR3 region has 17 residues. Germline loops: CDR1 SGHTA, CDR2 FQGNSA. V dropped 3 bases and J dropped 5; count of bases not matched to a gene: 12. CDR3 sequence reads: CASSLGFSGGTRETQYF. For the CDR3, the DNA is TGTGCCAGCAGCTTGGGATTTAGCGGGGGGACCAGGGAGACCCAGTACTTC.

The chain couples TRBV12-3 or TRBV12-4 to TRBJ1-5; no firm D call. V lost 7 bases, J lost 6 bases, and 10 bases lay in between. The length of the CDR3 is 12 residues. In DNA, the CDR3 is TGTGCCAGCAATAAATGGGGTCAGCCCCAGCATTTT. Its protein product is CASNKWGQPQHF.

This clonotype is labeled medium-sized (0.01 to 0.1%). This chain connects TRBV7-9 to TRBJ2-1, with 9 bases identical to TRBD2. Trimming at V came to 7 bases and at J to 6 bases, leaving 7 bases not matched to a gene. There are 14 residues in the CDR3. Germline CDR1 reads SEHNR; CDR2 reads FQNEAQ (reference sequence). The CDR3 coding sequence is TGTGCCAGCAACCCGGGACTAGCTATCAATGAGCAGTTCTTC. Amino acid sequence: CASNPGLAINEQFF.

This sequence joins TRBV11-2 and TRBJ2-5, with TRBD2 identical over 12 bases. The J call could be wrong; TRBJ2-7 is a better fit for the DNA end. CDR1 and CDR2 from the germline V gene are SGHAT and FQNNGV. The CDR3 contains 15 residues. CDR3 residues: CASSPRLAGVYEQYF. DNA for the CDR3: TGTGCCAGCAGCCCTCGACTAGCGGGGGTCTACGAGCAGTACTTC.

The table lists this clonotype with a few counts. The chain couples TRBV7-3 to TRBJ2-2; D remains ambiguous. This CDR3 has 13 amino acids. V shed 3 bases and J shed 3 bases, with 5 bases lying between them. The V gene's germline CDR1 is SGHTA and CDR2 FQGTGA. The CDR3 reads CASSFGDTGELFF. CDR3 nucleotide sequence: TGTGCCAGCAGCTTTGGTGACACCGGGGAGCTGTTTTTT. The whole variable domain, remainder taken from reference TRBV7-3 and TRBJ2-2, is GAGVSQTPSNKVTEKGKYVELRCDPISGHTALYWYRQSLGQGPEFLIYFQGTGAADDSGLPNDRFFAVRPEGSVSTLKIQRTERGDSAVYLCASSFGDTGELFFGEGSRLTVL.

The CDR3 region has the DNA TGTGCCAGCAGCCGTAGCCTAAACAATGAGCAGTTCTTC. This codes for CASSRSLNNEQFF. J is TRBJ2-1 and V is TRBV3-1; D uncertain. V lost 4 bases and J 5 bases, leaving 9 bases between the germline ends. The length of the CDR3 is 13 residues. Germline CDR1 reads LGHDT; CDR2 reads YNNKEL (reference sequence).

The J gene is TRBJ2-7, the V gene TRBV6-1; TRBD2 matches at 10 bases. V dropped 4 bases and J dropped 0; count of bases not matched to a gene: 3. The CDR3 runs to 15 residues. The germline V gene has CDR1 MNHNS and CDR2 SASEGT. CDR3 sequence reads: CASSVGTSASYEQYF. The CDR3, as DNA: TGTGCCAGCAGTGTCGGGACTAGCGCCTCCTACGAGCAGTACTTC.

The genes are TRBV29-1 and TRBJ2-1, with 9 bases that match TRBD2. The CDR3 runs to 15 residues. V gave up 5 bases and J gave up 6 bases; unmatched junction bases: 11. Germline loops: CDR1 SQVTM, CDR2 ANQGSEA. CDR3 in amino acids: CSVSGKGGGANEQFF. Here the CDR3 DNA reads TGCAGCGTTTCGGGTAAGGGCGGGGGGGCCAATGAGCAGTTCTTC.

This clonotype showed up just a few times. This chain uses TRBV4-1 with TRBJ1-2; unclear D gene. Trimming removed 1 base at V and 8 bases at J, with 20 bases between. Germline CDR1 is MGHRA and CDR2 is YSYEKL. The CDR3 is 16 amino acids. CDR3 sequence (DNA): TGCGCCAGCAGCCAAGGCGCTCATATCGATCTGTACGGCTACACCTTC. Its protein product is CASSQGAHIDLYGYTF.

A remark on this clonotype: The junction and the germline gene differ at one end; a read error may be behind it. The gene calls are TRBV7-3 and TRBJ2-5, with no clear D. The germline CDR1 and CDR2 sequences are SGHTA and FQGTGA. The CDR3 consists of 14 residues. Written as DNA, the CDR3 is TGTACCAGCAGCTTAATTGCGGACCAAGAGACCCAGTACTTC. Its protein product is CTSSLIADQETQYF.

In its sample, this clonotype was seen a few times. This chain uses TRBV15 with TRBJ2-5; 11 positions match TRBD2. This CDR3 has 14 residues. The J segment lost 3 bases and the V segment lost 6 bases, leaving 3 bases of the junction unmatched. The germline V gene encodes CDR1 LNHNV and CDR2 YYDKDF (reference sequence). CDR3 amino acids: CATSPGLAEETQYF. The CDR3 DNA reads TGTGCCACCAGTCCGGGACTAGCGGAAGAGACCCAGTACTTC.

CDR3 in DNA: TGTGCCACCAGCAGGGATCGGGGGATCTCCTACGAGCAGTACTTC. This encodes CATSRDRGISYEQYF. The chain joins TRBV15 to TRBJ2-7; perhaps TRBD2 as D (6 bases). Germline CDR1 is LNHNV and CDR2 is YYDKDF (reference sequence). The CDR3 is 15 residues long. Trimming pared 3 bases from V and 0 bases from J, leaving 12 bases between.

This clonotype was observed a handful of times. The rearrangement uses TRBV11-3 and TRBJ2-7; D remains unclear. V dropped 1 base and J dropped 2 bases, with 9 bases sitting between them. The CDR3 consists of 14 residues. Germline V gene lookup returns CDR1 SGHNT and CDR2 YENEEA. CDR3 coding DNA: TGTGCCAGCAGCTTAGGAGGCAGTACCTACGAGCAGTACTTC. Protein product: CASSLGGSTYEQYF.

This clonotype was counted a few times. This sequence joins TRBV29-1 and TRBJ1-6, with D possibly being TRBD1 (6 bases). Germline V CDR1 and CDR2: SQVTM, ANQGSEA. The CDR3 consists of 14 residues. V was pared by 4 bases and J by 5 bases, with 12 bases between. The CDR3 DNA follows: TGCAGCGTTGGTTCCGGACAGCATAATTCACCCCTCCACTTT. Translating gives CSVGSGQHNSPLHF.

The chain recombines TRBV4-1 with TRBJ2-7, with TRBD1 matching 8 bases. Trimming took 1 base from V and 1 from J; bases not matched to a gene: 15. This CDR3 has 19 amino acids. Germline V gene lookup returns CDR1 MGHRA and CDR2 YSYEKL. The CDR3 here is CASSQGKDRDGFGSYEQYF. For the CDR3, the DNA is TGCGCCAGCAGCCAAGGAAAGGACAGGGATGGGTTTGGTTCCTACGAGCAGTACTTC.

The chain uses TRBV6-6 and TRBJ1-6; D ambiguous. V shed 7 bases and J shed 3 bases, with 10 bases lying between them. The CDR3 has 14 residues. Germline V lookup: CDR1 MNHNY, CDR2 SVGAGI (reference sequence). In DNA form, the CDR3 reads TGTGCCAGCATTTCGAGCAGCTATAATTCACCCCTCCACTTT. Encoded protein: CASISSSYNSPLHF.

On this clonotype itself: This may arise from a read error, as a much more abundant clone is one base away. The chain links TRBV5-5 to TRBJ2-5; no reliable D call. The germline gives CDR1 SGHKS, CDR2 YYEKEE (reference sequence). Between the trimmed V and J ends, which lost 0 bases and 7 bases, there was a span of 10 bases. CDR3 size: 13 residues. DNA for the CDR3: TGTGCCAGCAGCTTGGCTGGGCGCCCGACCCAGTACTTC. This gives the protein CASSLAGRPTQYF.

A few counts support this clonotype. The gene calls are TRBV7-3 and TRBJ2-3; 7 positions match TRBD2. The CDR3 length is 15 residues. In germline, CDR1 is SGHTA, CDR2 FQGTGA. V lost 2 bases to trimming and J lost 4 bases; unmatched junction nucleotides: 6. The CDR3 reads CASSLAKRGADTQYF. CDR3 in DNA: TGTGCCAGCAGCTTAGCAAAGCGGGGAGCAGATACGCAGTATTTT.

The chain uses TRBV20-1 and TRBJ2-3; 8 bases map to TRBD1. Germline values: CDR1 DFQATT, CDR2 SNEGSKA (reference sequence). This CDR3 has 16 amino acids. The V and J ends lost 5 bases and 2 bases, in that order; junction bases with no gene match: 12. The CDR3 DNA sequence: TGCAGTGCTCCCCCGTGGGACAGGAAATCCACAGATACGCAGTATTTT. Translation: CSAPPWDRKSTDTQYF.

The table lists this clonotype with a few counts. The J gene is TRBJ2-5, the V gene TRBV20-1; 9 bases map to TRBD2. V was clipped by 3 bases and J by 2 bases; unmatched bases: 7. In germline, CDR1 is DFQATT, CDR2 SNEGSKA (reference sequence). The CDR3 extends over 15 amino acids. The CDR3 loop is CSASVPSGVQETQYF. The CDR3 nucleotides read TGCAGTGCTAGCGTGCCTAGCGGGGTTCAAGAGACCCAGTACTTC.

The chain uses TRBV6-4 and TRBJ2-7; D remains unclear. Germline V gene sequence: CDR1 MRHNA, CDR2 SNTAGT. V lost 3 bases and J lost 4, with 10 bases in between. The CDR3 runs 13 residues. The CDR3 spells CASSEGPEYEQYF. In DNA form, the CDR3 reads TGTGCCAGCAGTGAGGGCCCCGAGTACGAGCAGTACTTC.

V usage is TRBV5-1 and J usage is TRBJ2-6; maybe TRBD2 (6 bases). Germline lookup yields CDR1 SGHRS and CDR2 YFSETQ. The CDR3 is made up of 18 amino acids. Trimming left V 1 base short and J 0 bases short, with 14 bases between. The CDR3 nucleotides read TGCGCCAGCAGCTTGCTGGGAGGAGGGCTCTCTGGGGCCAACGTCCTGACTTTC. Translation gives CASSLLGGGLSGANVLTF.

The chain carries TRBV5-1 and TRBJ2-7; 11 positions agree with TRBD1. The CDR3 runs to 16 residues. The germline CDR1 and CDR2 sequences are SGHRS and YFSETQ. After removal of 4 bases from V and 2 bases from J, the junction contained 8 bases not matched to a gene. The CDR3 protein is CASSIRPGQGAYEQYF. The CDR3 DNA sequence: TGCGCCAGCAGCATTCGTCCGGGACAGGGGGCCTACGAGCAGTACTTC.

The rearrangement links TRBV6-6 to TRBJ1-2, with D tentatively TRBD1 (6 bases). This CDR3 contains 15 residues. The V end lost 5 bases, the J end lost 7 bases, and 20 bases lay between the germline ends. Germline values: CDR1 MNHNY, CDR2 SVGAGI (reference sequence). CDR3 loop: CASSREPTGQGGYTF. The CDR3, as DNA: TGTGCCAGCAGTCGAGAGCCTACAGGGCAAGGTGGCTACACCTTC.

This sequence joins TRBV6-5 and TRBJ1-2; weak D call: TRBD1 (6 bases). V gave up 5 bases and J gave up 4 bases, with 11 bases separating them. CDR3 length: 13 amino acids. Germline assignment: CDR1 MNHEY and CDR2 SVGAGI. The CDR3: CASSRDKIYGYTF. CDR3 nucleotide sequence: TGTGCCAGCAGTAGGGACAAGATCTATGGCTACACCTTC.